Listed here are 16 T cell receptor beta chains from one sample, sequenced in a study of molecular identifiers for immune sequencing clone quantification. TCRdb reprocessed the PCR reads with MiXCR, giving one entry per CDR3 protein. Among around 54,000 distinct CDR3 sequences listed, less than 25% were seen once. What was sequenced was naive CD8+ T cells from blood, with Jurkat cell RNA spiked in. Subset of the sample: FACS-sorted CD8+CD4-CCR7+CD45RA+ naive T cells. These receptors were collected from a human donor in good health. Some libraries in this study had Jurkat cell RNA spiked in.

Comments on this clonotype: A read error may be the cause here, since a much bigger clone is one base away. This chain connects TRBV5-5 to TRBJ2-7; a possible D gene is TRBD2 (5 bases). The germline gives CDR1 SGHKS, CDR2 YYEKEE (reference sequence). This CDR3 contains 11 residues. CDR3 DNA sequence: TGTGCCAGCAACTTGGAGGCGGAGCAGTACTTC. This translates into CASNLEAEQYF.

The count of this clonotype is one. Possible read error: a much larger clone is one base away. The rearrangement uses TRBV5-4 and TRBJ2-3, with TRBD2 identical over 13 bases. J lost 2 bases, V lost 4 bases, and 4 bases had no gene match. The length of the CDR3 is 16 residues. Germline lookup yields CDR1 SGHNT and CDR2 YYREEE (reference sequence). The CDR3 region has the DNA TGTGCCAGCAGCGGAGGACTAGCGGGGGCCACAGATACGCAGTATTTT. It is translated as CASSGGLAGATDTQYF.

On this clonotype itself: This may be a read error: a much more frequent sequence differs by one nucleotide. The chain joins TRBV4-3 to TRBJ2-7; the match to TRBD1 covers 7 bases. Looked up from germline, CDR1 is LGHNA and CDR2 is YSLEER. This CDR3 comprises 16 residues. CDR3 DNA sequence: TGCGCCAGCAGCCAAGATCAAGGGGGCAGCATATACGAGCGGTACTTC. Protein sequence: CASSQDQGGSIYERYF.

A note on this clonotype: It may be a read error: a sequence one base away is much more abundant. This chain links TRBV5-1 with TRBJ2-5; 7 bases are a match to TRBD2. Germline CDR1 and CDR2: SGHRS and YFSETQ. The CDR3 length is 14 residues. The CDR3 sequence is CASSLLANQETQHF. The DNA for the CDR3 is TGCGCCAGCAGTTTACTAGCGAACCAAGAGACCCAGCACTTC.

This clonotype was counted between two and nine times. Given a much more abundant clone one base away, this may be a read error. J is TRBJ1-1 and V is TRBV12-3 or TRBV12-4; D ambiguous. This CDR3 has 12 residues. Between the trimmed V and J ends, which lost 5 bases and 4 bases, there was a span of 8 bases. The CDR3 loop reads CASSRISTEAFF. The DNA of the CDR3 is TGTGCCAGCAGTCGGATAAGCACTGAAGCTTTCTTT.

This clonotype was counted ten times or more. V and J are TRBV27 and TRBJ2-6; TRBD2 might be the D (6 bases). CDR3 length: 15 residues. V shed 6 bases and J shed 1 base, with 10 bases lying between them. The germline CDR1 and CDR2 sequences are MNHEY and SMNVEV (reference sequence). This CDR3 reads CASRNGGSGANVLTF. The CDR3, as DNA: TGTGCCAGCAGGAACGGAGGGTCTGGGGCCAACGTCCTGACTTTC. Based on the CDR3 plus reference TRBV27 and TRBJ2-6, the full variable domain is EAQVTQNPRYLITVTGKKLTVTCSQNMNHEYMSWYRQDPGLGLRQIYYSMNVEVTDKGDVPEGYKVSRKEKRNFPLILESPSPNQTSLYFCASRNGGSGANVLTFGAGSRLTVL.

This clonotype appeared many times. CDR3 nucleotide sequence: TGTGCCACCAGCAGAGGTGAAGACACTGAAGCTTTCTTT. As protein: CATSRGEDTEAFF. J is TRBJ1-1 and V is TRBV15; D gene ambiguous. The CDR3 contains 13 residues. CDR1 and CDR2 from the germline V gene are LNHNV and YYDKDF (reference sequence). Deletions cut 1 base from V and 3 bases from J, with 6 bases between.

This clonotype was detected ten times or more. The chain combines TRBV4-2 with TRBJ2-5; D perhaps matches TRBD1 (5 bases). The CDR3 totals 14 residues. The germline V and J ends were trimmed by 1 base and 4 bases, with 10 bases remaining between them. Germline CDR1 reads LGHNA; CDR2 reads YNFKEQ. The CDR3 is CASSQVTQGETQYF. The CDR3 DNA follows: TGTGCCAGCAGCCAAGTTACGCAGGGAGAGACCCAGTACTTC.

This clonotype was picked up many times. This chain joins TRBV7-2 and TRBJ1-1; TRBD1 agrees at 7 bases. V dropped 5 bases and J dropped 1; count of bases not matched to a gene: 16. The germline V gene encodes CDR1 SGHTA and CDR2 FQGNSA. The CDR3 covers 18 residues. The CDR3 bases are TGTGCCAGCAGCCCGACGAGGACAGGTATCATGAAGAACACTGAAGCTTTCTTT. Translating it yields CASSPTRTGIMKNTEAFF.

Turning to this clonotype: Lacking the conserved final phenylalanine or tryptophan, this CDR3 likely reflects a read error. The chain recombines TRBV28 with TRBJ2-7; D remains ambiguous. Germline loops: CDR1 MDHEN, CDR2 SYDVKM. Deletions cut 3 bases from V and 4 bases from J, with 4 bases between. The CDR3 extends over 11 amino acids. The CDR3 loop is CASSLGYEQYS. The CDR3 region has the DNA TGTGCCAGCAGTTTGGGTTACGAGCAGTACTCC.

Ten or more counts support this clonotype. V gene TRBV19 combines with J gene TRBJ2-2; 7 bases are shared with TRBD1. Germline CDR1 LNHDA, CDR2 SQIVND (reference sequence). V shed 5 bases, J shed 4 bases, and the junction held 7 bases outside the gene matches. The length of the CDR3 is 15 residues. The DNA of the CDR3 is TGTGCCAGTAGTCGAGGGGGCAGACTCACCGGGGAGCTGTTTTTT. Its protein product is CASSRGGRLTGELFF. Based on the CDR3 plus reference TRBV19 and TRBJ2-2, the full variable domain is DGGITQSPKYLFRKEGQNVTLSCEQNLNHDAMYWYRQDPGQGLRLIYYSQIVNDFQKGDIAEGYSVSREKKESFPLTVTSAQKNPTAFYLCASSRGGRLTGELFFGEGSRLTVL.

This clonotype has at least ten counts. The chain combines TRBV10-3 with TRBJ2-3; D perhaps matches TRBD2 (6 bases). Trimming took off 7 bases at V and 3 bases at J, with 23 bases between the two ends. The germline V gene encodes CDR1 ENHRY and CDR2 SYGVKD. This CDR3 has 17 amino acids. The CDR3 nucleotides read TGTGCCATCAACGGGGGACCTATTACCCTGGGGACAGATACGCAGTATTTT. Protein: CAINGGPITLGTDTQYF.

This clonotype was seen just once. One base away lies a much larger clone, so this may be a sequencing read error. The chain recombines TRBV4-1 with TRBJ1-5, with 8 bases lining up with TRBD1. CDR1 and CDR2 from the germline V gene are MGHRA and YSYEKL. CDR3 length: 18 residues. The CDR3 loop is CASSLAGGPFDSNRPQHF. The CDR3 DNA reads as TGCGCCAGCAGCTTAGCAGGGGGCCCTTTTGATAGCAATCGGCCCCAGCATTTT.

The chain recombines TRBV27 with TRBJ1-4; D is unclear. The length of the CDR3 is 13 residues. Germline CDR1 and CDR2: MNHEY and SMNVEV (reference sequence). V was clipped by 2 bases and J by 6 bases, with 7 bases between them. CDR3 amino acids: CASSLIGYEKLFF. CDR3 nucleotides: TGTGCCAGCAGTTTAATTGGGTATGAAAAACTGTTTTTT.

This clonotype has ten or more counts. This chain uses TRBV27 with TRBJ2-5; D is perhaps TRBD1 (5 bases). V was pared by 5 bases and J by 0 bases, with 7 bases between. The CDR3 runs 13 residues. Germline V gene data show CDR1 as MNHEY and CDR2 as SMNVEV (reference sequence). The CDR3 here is CASSNRYQETQYF. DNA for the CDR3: TGTGCCAGCAGTAACAGGTACCAAGAGACCCAGTACTTC.

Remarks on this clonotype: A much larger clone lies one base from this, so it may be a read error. CDR3 sequence reads: CATSNLTISGVDLYSNQPQHF. CDR3 DNA: TGTGCCACCAGTAATTTGACCATCTCAGGGGTGGATTTGTATAGCAATCAGCCCCAGCATTTT. The rearrangement uses TRBV24-1 and TRBJ1-5; D possibly corresponds to TRBD1 (6 bases). The CDR3 runs 21 residues. Germline V CDR1 and CDR2: KGHDR, SFDVKD.